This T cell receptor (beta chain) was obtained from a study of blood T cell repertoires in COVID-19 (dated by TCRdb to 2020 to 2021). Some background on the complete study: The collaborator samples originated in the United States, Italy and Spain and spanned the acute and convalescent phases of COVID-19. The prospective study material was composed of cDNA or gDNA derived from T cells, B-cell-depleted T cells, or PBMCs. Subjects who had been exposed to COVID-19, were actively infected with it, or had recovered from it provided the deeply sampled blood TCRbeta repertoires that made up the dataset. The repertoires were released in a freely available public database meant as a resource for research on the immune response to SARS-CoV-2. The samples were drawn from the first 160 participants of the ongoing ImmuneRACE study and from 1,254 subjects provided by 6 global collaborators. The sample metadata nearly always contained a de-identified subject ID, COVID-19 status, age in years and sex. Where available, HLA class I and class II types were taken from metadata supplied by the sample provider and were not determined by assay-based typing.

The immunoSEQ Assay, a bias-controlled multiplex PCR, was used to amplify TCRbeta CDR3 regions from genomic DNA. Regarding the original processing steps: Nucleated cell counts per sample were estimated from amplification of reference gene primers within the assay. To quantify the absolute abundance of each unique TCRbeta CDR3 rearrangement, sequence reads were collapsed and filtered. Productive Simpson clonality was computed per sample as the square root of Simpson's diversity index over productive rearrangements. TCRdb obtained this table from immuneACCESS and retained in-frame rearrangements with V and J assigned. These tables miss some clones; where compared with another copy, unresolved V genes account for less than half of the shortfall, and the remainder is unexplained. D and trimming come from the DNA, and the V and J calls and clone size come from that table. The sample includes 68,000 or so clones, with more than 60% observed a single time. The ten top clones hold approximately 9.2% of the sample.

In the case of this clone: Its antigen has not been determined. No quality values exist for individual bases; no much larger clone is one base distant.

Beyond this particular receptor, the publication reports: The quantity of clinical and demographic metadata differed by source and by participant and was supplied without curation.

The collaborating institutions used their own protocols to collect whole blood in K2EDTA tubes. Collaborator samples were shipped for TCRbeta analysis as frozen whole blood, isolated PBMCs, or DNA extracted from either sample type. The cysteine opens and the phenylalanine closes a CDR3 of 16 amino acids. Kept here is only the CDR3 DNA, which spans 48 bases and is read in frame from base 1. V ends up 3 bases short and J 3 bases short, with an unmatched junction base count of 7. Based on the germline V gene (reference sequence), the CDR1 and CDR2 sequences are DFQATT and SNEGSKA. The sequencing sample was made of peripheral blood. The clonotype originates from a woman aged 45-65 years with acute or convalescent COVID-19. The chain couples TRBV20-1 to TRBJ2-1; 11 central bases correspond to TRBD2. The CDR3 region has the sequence CSASDGTSGYYNEQFF. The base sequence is TGCAGTGCTAGTGACGGGACTAGCGGTTACTACAATGAGCAGTTCTTC.